This is a list of T cell receptor beta chains from one sample in a study of CD8 T cells in ankylosing spondylitis. One entry per CDR3 protein results from TCRdb running MiXCR on the 5' RACE reads. The repertoire includes about 190,000 distinct CDR3 sequences, 10% to 15% of them detected once, and approximately 9.9% sits in the top ten. Sequencing was carried out using blood, either unsorted or a sorted T cell fraction (not recorded which). The receptor source for this set is a female donor with ankylosing spondylitis or in good health (not recorded which). CDR3s include the opening cysteine and the closing phenylalanine or tryptophan. A D gene is named only where the DNA matches it firmly. Clone size is given for some rows only: seen once, a few or many times, or a class if the clone is expanded.

v_gene	abundance	j_gene	d_gene	CDR3nt	CDR3aa
TRBV7-2	-	TRBJ2-5	-	TGTGCCAGCAGCTTAGAGAGAAGGAGGGAGACCCAGTACTTC	CASSLERRRETQYF
TRBV7-8	many	TRBJ2-3	-	TGTGCCAGCAGCTTATATGCGGGGGCGGGGGATACGCAGTATTTT	CASSLYAGAGDTQYF
TRBV7-3	few	TRBJ2-1	-	TGTGCCAGCAGCTTATTGGGAGCGGAGCAGTTCTTC	CASSLLGAEQFF
TRBV12-3/TRBV12-4	few	TRBJ2-2	TRBD1	TGTGCCAGCAGTCCGAGACAGGGGGGCACCGGGGAGCTGTTTTTT	CASSPRQGGTGELFF
TRBV20-1	few	TRBJ1-5	-	TGCAGTGCTAGAAACGGGGGGGATCAGCCCCAGCATTTT	CSARNGGDQPQHF
TRBV12-3/TRBV12-4	-	TRBJ2-7	-	TGTGCCAGCAGTATCCCGGCCCTAGCATCCTACGAGCAGTACTTC	CASSIPALASYEQYF
TRBV11-2	few	TRBJ2-7	TRBD1	TGTGCCAGCAGCTTATCTCGGGACAGGGCTTTTGAGCAGTACTTC	CASSLSRDRAFEQYF
TRBV6-2/TRBV6-3	medium-sized	TRBJ1-2	-	TGTGCCAGCAGTTACTCGGCAGGGCTTTCCACCTTC	CASSYSAGLSTF
TRBV7-2	many	TRBJ2-1	-	TGTGCCACCCAAATGGAGGGATACTCCTACAATGAGCAGTTCTTC	CATQMEGYSYNEQFF
TRBV20-1	many	TRBJ2-1	TRBD2	TGCAGTGCTCACCCACTAGCGGGACATGAGCAGTTCTTC	CSAHPLAGHEQFF
TRBV29-1	many	TRBJ1-3	TRBD1	TGCAGCGTTGAAGATCAGGGGGCTTCTGGAAACACCATATATTTT	CSVEDQGASGNTIYF
TRBV9	few	TRBJ2-1	TRBD2	TGTGCCAGCAGCCCCCTTCTAGCGGGAGCCACCAATGAGCAGTTCTTC	CASSPLLAGATNEQFF
TRBV6-2/TRBV6-3	-	TRBJ1-1	-	TGTGCCAGCAGTTACCCTAGGTTAGAAGCTTTCTTT	CASSYPRLEAFF
TRBV24-1	-	TRBJ2-1	TRBD2	TGTGCCACCAGTGATTCGGGACTAGCGGGAGCTTACAATGAGCAGTTCTTC	CATSDSGLAGAYNEQFF
TRBV11-2	-	TRBJ2-1	TRBD2	TGTGCCAGCAGCTTAGGCTCACTAGCGTCGGGTGAGCAGTTCTTC	CASSLGSLASGEQFF
TRBV5-1	-	TRBJ1-2	TRBD1	TGCGCCAGCAGCTCCTACAGGGGGCCAGACCGGCTCCTCTATGGCTACACCTTC	CASSSYRGPDRLLYGYTF
TRBV24-1	few	TRBJ2-1	-	TGTGCCACCCGGAGTAATAGGGGCGACTTCAATGAGCAGTTCTTC	CATRSNRGDFNEQFF
TRBV7-9	few	TRBJ2-7	TRBD1	TGTGCCAGCAGCCGACTGCTCACAGGGGTCCAGCAGTACTTC	CASSRLLTGVQQYF
TRBV28	many	TRBJ2-7	TRBD2	TGTGCCAGCAGTTCACCAGGACTAGCGGAGTACGAGCAGTACTTC	CASSSPGLAEYEQYF
TRBV20-1	many	TRBJ1-1	-	TGCAGTGGAAATCAAGGAGCGAACACTGAAGCTTTCTTT	CSGNQGANTEAFF
TRBV20-1	few	TRBJ1-1	-	TGCAGTGCCCTAGGGTCGGGGTTCGCTGAAGCTTTCTTT	CSALGSGFAEAFF
TRBV24-1	many	TRBJ2-1	TRBD2	TGTGCCACCAGAGGACTACCGGGACTAACAGAAGATGAGCAGTTCTTC	CATRGLPGLTEDEQFF
TRBV5-5	-	TRBJ2-3	TRBD2	TGTGCCAGCAGCTTGACGGGGGGGGTCACAGATACGCAGTATTTT	CASSLTGGVTDTQYF
TRBV5-1	many	TRBJ2-7	TRBD2	TGCGCCAGCAGCTTCGTTAGCGGGAGCTACGAGCAGTACTTC	CASSFVSGSYEQYF
TRBV11-2	few	TRBJ2-7	-	TGTGCCAGCAGCTTAGGGCTAGCGCTCACCTACGAGCAGTACTTC	CASSLGLALTYEQYF
TRBV6-1	-	TRBJ2-1	-	TGTGCCGGCACTCCCCTGGCGGAATACAATGAGCAGTTCTTC	CAGTPLAEYNEQFF
TRBV20-1	many	TRBJ2-1	-	TGCAGTGCTTACGGACCCGAGTCCTACAATGAGCAGTTCTTC	CSAYGPESYNEQFF
TRBV20-1	many	TRBJ1-5	-	TGCAGTGCTAGAGCAAGGGGGAGCAATCAGCCCCAGCATTTT	CSARARGSNQPQHF
TRBV19	few	TRBJ2-5	-	TGTGCCAGTAGGAGAACAGGGGCGGGAAAGCTCGGAACCCAGTACTTC	CASRRTGAGKLGTQYF
TRBV3-1	many	TRBJ1-1	-	TGTGCCAGCAGCCAAAGGCCAAACGGACACCTCAACACTGAAGCTTTCTTT	CASSQRPNGHLNTEAFF
TRBV6-6	-	TRBJ2-2	-	TGTGCCAGCCAGGGCCCCGGGGAGCTGTTTTTT	CASQGPGELFF